This TCR beta chain derives from a study of cytomegalovirus exposure and HLA in healthy donors. Germline CDR1 and CDR2: SGHRS and YFSETQ. Trimming at V came to 0 bases and at J to 2 bases, leaving 3 bases not matched to a gene. This CDR3 has 16 amino acids. The protocol was immunoSEQ multiplex PCR, while the TCRdb copy is restricted to in-frame clones and leaves out a portion. This table holds about 190,000 clones, roughly 80% found once. Input material: PBMCs. The V call is TRBV5-1, the J call TRBJ1-3; 9 nucleotides match TRBD1. The clonotype was recovered from a man younger than 35 in good health and CMV-seropositive. The CDR3 nucleotides read TGCGCCAGCAGCTTGGCCGGGACAGGGACTGGAAACACCATATATTTT. It yields the protein CASSLAGTGTGNTIYF.